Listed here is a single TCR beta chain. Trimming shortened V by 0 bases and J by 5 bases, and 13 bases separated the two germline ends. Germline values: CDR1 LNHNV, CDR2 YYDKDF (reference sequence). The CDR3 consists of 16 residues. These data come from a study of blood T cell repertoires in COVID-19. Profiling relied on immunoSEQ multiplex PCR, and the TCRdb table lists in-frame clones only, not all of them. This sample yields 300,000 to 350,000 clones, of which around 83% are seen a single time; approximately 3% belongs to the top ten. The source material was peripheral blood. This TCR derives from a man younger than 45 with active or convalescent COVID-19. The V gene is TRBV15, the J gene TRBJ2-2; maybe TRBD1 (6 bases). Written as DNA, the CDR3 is TGTGCCACCAGCAGAGATGGGACACGACCGACCGGGGAGCTGTTTTTT. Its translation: CATSRDGTRPTGELFF.